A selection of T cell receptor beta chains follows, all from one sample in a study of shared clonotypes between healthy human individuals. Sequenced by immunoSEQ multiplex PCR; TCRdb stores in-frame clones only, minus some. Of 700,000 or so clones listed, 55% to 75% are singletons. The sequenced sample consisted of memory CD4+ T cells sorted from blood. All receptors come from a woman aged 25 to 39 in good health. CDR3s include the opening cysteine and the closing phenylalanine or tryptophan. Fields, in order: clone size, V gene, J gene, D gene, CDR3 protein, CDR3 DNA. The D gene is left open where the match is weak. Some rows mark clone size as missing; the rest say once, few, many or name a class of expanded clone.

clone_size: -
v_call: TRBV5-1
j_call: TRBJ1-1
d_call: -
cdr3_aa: CASSEDTEAFF
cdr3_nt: TGCGCCAGCAGCGAAGACACTGAAGCTTTCTTT

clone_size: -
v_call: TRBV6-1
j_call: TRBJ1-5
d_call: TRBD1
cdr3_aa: CASSGGDRHQPQHF
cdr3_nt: TGTGCCAGCAGTGGGGGGGACAGACATCAGCCCCAGCATTTT

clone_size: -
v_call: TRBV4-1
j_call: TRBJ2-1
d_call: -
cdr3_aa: CASSQVRTYYNEQFF
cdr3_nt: TGCGCCAGCAGCCAAGTGAGGACTTACTACAATGAGCAGTTCTTC

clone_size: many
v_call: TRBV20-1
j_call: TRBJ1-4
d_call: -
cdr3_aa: CSGWNNEKLFF
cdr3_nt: TGCAGCGGGTGGAATAATGAAAAACTGTTTTTT

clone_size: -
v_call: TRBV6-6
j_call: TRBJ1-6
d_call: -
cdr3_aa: CASSYEGLTSPLHF
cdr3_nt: TGTGCCAGCAGTTACGAAGGTCTTACTTCACCCCTCCACTTT

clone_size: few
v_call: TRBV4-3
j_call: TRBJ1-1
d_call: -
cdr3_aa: CASSQSTEAFF
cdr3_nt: TGCGCCAGCAGCCAATCCACTGAAGCTTTCTTT

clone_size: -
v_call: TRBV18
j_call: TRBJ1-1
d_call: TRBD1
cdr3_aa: CASSPKQGQYEAFF
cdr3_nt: TGTGCCAGCTCACCCAAACAGGGGCAGTATGAAGCTTTCTTT

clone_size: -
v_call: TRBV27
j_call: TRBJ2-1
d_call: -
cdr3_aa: CASGPQGELNEQFF
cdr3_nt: TGTGCCAGCGGGCCGCAAGGGGAGCTAAATGAGCAGTTCTTC

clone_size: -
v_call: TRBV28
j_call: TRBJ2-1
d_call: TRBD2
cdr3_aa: CATARPGLAGAISEQFF
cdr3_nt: TGTGCCACTGCGCGACCGGGACTAGCGGGAGCCATCAGTGAGCAGTTCTTC

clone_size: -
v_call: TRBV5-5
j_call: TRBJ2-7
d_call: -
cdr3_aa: CASSHRVGYEQYF
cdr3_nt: TGTGCCAGCAGCCACAGGGTTGGGTACGAGCAGTACTTC

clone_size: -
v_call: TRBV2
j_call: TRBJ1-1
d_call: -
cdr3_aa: CASLLTGNTEAFF
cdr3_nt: TGTGCCAGCTTATTGACAGGGAACACTGAAGCTTTCTTT

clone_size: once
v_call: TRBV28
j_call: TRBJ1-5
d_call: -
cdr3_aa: CASCNRADEPQHF
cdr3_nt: TGTGCCAGCTGTAACAGGGCGGATGAGCCCCAGCATTTT

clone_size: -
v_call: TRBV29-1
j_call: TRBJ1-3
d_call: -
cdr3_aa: CSVEDGLFGNTIYF
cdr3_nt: TGCAGCGTAGAAGACGGATTGTTTGGAAACACCATATATTTT

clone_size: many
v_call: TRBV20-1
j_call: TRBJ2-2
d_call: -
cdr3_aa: CSAAGHGELFF
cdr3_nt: TGCAGTGCTGCGGGCCACGGGGAGCTGTTTTTT

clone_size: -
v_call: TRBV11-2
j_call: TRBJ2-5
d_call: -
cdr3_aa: CASSSGLQETQYF
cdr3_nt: TGTGCCAGCAGCTCTGGCTTACAAGAGACCCAGTACTTC

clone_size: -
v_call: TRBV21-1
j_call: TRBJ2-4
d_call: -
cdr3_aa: CASSKVPRGGLKNIQYF
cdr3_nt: TGTGCCAGCAGCAAAGTGCCAAGAGGGGGTCTCAAAAACATTCAGTACTTC

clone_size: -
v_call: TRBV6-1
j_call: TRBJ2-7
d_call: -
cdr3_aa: CASRDLTSRYEQYF
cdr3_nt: TGTGCCAGCAGGGACCTGACTAGTCGGTACGAGCAGTACTTC

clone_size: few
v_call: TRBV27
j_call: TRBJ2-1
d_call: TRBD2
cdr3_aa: CASSHSSLAGEQFF
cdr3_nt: TGTGCCAGCAGCCACTCTAGCCTAGCGGGAGAGCAGTTCTTC

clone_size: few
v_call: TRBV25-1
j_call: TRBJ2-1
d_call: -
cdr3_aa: CASSERTENEQFF
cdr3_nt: TGTGCCAGCAGTGAAAGAACTGAAAATGAGCAGTTCTTC

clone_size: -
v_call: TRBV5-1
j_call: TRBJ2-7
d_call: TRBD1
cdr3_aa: CASSSTGQLYEQYF
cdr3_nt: TGCGCCAGCAGCTCGACGGGACAGCTGTACGAGCAGTACTTC

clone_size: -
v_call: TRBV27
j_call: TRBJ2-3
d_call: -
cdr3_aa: CASSRWLADTQYF
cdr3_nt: TGTGCCAGCAGCCGCTGGCTTGCAGATACGCAGTATTTT

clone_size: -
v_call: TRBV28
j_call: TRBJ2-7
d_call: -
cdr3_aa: CASSSQGGLGQYF
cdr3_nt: TGTGCCAGCAGTTCTCAGGGGGGGTTAGGGCAGTACTTC

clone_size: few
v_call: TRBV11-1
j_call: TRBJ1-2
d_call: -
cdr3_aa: CASSSGPPNYGYTF
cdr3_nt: TGTGCCAGCAGCTCCGGGCCCCCTAACTATGGCTACACCTTC

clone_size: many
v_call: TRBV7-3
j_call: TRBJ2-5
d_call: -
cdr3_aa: CASSEQGGETQYF
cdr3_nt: TGTGCCAGCAGCGAACAGGGAGGGGAGACCCAGTACTTC

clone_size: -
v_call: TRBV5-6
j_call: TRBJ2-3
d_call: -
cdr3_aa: CASSLRAERWWGMRQYF
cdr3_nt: TGTGCCAGCAGCTTGAGGGCGGAGAGGTGGTGGGGGATGAGGCAGTATTTT

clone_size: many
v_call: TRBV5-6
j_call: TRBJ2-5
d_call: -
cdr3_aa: CASSLGFGIQETQYF
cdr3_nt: TGTGCCAGCAGCTTGGGTTTCGGGATTCAAGAGACCCAGTACTTC

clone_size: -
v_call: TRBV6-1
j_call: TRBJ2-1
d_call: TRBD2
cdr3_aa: CASSGDLADNEQFF
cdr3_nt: TGTGCCAGCAGCGGGGACCTAGCGGACAATGAGCAGTTCTTC

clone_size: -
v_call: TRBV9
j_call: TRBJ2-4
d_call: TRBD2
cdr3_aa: CASSSTSVGNIQYF
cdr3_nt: TGTGCCAGCAGCTCAACTAGCGTCGGGAACATTCAGTACTTC

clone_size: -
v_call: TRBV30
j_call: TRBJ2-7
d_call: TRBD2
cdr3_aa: CAWRPTSGRPYEQYF
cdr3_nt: TGTGCCTGGAGGCCCACTAGCGGGAGGCCCTACGAGCAGTACTTC

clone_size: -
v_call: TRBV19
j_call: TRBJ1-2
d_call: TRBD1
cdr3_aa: CASSPDRPARYTF
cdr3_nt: TGTGCCAGTAGTCCGGACAGGCCAGCCCGCTACACCTTC

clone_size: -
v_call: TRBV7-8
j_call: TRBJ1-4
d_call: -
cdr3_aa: CASSLALTRRDEKLFF
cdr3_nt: TGTGCCAGCAGCTTAGCGCTCACCCGGCGAGATGAAAAACTGTTTTTT

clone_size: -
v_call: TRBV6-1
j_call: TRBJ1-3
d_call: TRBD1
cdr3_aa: CASRTGGSGNTIYF
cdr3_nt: TGTGCCAGCAGGACAGGGGGCTCTGGAAACACCATATATTTT

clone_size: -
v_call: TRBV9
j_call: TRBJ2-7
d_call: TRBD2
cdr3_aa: CASSAGGLFLEQYF
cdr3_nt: TGTGCCAGCAGCGCGGGGGGACTATTCCTCGAGCAGTACTTC

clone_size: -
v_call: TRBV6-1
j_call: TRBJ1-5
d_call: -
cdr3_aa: CASTDSRAKNQPQHF
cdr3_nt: TGTGCCAGCACTGACTCTAGGGCCAAAAATCAGCCCCAGCATTTT

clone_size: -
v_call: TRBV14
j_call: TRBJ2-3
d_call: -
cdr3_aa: CASRSQGVSTDTQYF
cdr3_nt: TGTGCCAGCAGATCCCAGGGAGTTAGCACAGATACGCAGTATTTT

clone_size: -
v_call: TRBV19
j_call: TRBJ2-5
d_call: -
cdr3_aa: CASSISRVETQYF
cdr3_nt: TGTGCCAGTAGTATCTCCAGGGTCGAGACCCAGTACTTC

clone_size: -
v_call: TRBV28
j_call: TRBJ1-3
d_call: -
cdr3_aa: CASSNPRAWEGNTIYF
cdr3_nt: TGTGCCAGCAGCAACCCTAGGGCGTGGGAGGGAAACACCATATATTTT

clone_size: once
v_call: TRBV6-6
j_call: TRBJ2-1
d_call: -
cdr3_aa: CASRAERSSYNEQFF
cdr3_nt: TGTGCCAGCAGGGCGGAGAGGAGCTCCTACAATGAGCAGTTCTTC

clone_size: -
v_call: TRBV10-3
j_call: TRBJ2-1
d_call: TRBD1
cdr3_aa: CAISEAEGPLPGTVYNEQFF
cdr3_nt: TGTGCCATCAGTGAGGCCGAAGGTCCCCTACCCGGGACAGTTTACAATGAGCAGTTCTTC

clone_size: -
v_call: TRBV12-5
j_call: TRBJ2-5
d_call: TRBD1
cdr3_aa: CASGPGQGWETQYF
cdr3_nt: TGTGCTAGTGGGCCGGGACAGGGCTGGGAGACCCAGTACTTC

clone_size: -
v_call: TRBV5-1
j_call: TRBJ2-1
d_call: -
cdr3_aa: CASSLALSYNEQFF
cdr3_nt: TGCGCCAGCAGCTTGGCCCTATCCTACAATGAGCAGTTCTTC

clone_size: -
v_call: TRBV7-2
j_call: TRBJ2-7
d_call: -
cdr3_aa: CASSPRSQRNYEQYF
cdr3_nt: TGTGCCAGCAGCCCTCGGTCCCAGCGGAACTACGAGCAGTACTTC

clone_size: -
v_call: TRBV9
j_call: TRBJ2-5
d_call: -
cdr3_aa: CASSVGGTHGETQYF
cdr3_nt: TGTGCCAGCAGCGTAGGTGGGACTCATGGGGAGACCCAGTACTTC

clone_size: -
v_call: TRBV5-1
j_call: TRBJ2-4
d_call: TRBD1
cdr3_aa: CASSPGTEKNIQYF
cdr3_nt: TGCGCCAGCAGCCCCGGGACAGAAAAAAACATTCAGTACTTC

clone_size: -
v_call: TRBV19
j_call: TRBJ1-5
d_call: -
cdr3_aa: CASSVTPQGSNQPQHF
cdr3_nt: TGTGCCAGTAGCGTGACCCCACAGGGAAGCAATCAGCCCCAGCATTTT

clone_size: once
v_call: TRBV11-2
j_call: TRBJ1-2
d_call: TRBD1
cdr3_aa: CASSATGTGIYGYTF
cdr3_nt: TGTGCCAGCAGCGCAACCGGGACAGGGATCTATGGCTACACCTTC

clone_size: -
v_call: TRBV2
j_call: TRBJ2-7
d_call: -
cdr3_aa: CASSDPGLSSYEQYF
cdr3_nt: TGTGCCAGCAGTGACCCGGGCCTCAGCTCCTACGAGCAGTACTTC

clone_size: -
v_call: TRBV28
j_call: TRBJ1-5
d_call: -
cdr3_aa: CASSEYRAPHKPQHF
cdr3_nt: TGTGCCAGCAGTGAATACAGGGCCCCCCACAAGCCCCAGCATTTT

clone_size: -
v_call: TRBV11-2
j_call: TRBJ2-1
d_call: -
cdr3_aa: CASRITGSSYNEQFF
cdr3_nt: TGTGCCAGCAGGATAACAGGGAGCTCCTACAATGAGCAGTTCTTC

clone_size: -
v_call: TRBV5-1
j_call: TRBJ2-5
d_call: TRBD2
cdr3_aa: CASSLGAGESKTQYF
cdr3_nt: TGCGCCAGCAGCTTGGGGGCGGGAGAGTCAAAGACCCAGTACTTC

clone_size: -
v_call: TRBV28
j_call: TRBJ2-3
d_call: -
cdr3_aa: CASSLFSGGGGTSTDTQYF
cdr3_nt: TGTGCCAGCAGTTTATTTTCCGGGGGCGGGGGAACTAGCACAGATACGCAGTATTTT

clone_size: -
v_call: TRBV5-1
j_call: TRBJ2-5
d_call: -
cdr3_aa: CASSPWGSAETQYF
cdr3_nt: TGCGCCAGCAGCCCCTGGGGGTCCGCCGAGACCCAGTACTTC

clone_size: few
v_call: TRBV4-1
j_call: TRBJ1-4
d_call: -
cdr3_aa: CASSQETWEKLFF
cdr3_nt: TGCGCCAGCAGCCAAGAAACATGGGAAAAACTGTTTTTT

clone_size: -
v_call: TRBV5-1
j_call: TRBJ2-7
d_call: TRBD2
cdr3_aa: CASTISTSGLDEQYF
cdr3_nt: TGCGCCAGCACCATTTCGACTAGCGGCCTAGACGAGCAGTACTTC

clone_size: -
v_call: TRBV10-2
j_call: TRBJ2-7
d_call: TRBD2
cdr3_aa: CASSELGLAGGEQYF
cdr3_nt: TGCGCCAGCAGTGAACTAGGGCTAGCGGGAGGGGAGCAGTACTTC

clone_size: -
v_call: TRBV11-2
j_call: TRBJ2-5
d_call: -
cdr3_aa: CASSKASPGTSGRTQYF
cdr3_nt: TGTGCCAGCAGCAAAGCGAGCCCGGGTACCTCGGGGCGGACCCAGTACTTC

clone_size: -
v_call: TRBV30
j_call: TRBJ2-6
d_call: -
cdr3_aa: CAWSTDNSGANVLTF
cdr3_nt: TGTGCCTGGAGTACTGACAACTCTGGGGCCAACGTCCTGACTTTC

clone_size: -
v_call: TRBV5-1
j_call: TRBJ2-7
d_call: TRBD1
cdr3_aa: CASSGQGGHEQYF
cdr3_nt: TGCGCCAGCAGCGGACAGGGTGGTCACGAGCAGTACTTC

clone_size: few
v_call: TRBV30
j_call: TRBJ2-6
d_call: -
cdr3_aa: CAWSGSGANVLTF
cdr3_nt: TGTGCCTGGAGTGGGTCTGGGGCCAACGTCCTGACTTTC